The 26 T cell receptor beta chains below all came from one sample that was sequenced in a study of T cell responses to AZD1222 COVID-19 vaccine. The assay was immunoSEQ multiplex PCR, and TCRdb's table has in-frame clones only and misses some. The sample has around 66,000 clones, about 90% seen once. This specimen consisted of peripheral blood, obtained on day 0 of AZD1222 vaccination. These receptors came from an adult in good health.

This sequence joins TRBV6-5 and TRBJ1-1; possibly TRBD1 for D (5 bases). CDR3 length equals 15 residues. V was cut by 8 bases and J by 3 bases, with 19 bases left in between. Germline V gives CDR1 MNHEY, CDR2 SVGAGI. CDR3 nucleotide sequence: TGTGCCAGCGTGGGCGGGGGAGTATATTACACTGAAGCTTTCTTT. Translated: CASVGGGVYYTEAFF.

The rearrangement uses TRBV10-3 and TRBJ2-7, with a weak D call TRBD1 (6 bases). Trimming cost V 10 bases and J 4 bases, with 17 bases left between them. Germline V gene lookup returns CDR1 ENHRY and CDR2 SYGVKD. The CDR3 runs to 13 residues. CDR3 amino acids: CASGGQNAYEQYF. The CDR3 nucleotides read TGTGCCAGCGGAGGACAGAACGCTTACGAGCAGTACTTC.

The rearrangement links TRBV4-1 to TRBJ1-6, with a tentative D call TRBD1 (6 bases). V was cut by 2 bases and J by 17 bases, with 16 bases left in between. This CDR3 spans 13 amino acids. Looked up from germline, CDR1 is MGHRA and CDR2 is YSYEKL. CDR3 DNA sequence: TGCGCCAGCAGCCAATCCCTCACAGGGCCTTTCCACTTT. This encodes CASSQSLTGPFHF.

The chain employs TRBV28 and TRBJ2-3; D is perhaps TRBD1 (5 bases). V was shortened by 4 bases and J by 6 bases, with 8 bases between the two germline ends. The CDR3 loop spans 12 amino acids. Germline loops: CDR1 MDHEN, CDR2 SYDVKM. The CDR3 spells CASSSAGDTQYF. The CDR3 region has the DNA TGTGCCAGCAGTTCTGCAGGGGATACGCAGTATTTT.

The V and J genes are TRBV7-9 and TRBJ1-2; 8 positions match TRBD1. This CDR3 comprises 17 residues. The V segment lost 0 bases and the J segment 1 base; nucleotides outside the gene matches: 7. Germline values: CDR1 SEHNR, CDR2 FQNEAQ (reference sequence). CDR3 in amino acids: CASSLAGTGLSNYGYTF. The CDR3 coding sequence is TGTGCCAGCAGCTTAGCGGGGACAGGCCTTAGTAACTATGGCTACACCTTC.

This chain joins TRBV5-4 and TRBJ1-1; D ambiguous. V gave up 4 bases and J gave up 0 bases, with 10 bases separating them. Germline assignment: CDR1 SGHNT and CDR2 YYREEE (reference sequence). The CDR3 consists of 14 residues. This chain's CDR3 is CASSATTMNTEAFF. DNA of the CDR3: TGTGCCAGCAGCGCGACAACCATGAACACTGAAGCTTTCTTT.

Here the CDR3 DNA reads TGTGCCAGCAGCCCCTCAAGTCGACTAGACAATGAGCAGTTCTTC. Translated: CASSPSSRLDNEQFF. This chain links TRBV7-3 with TRBJ2-1, with a possible D match to TRBD2 (6 bases). Germline V CDR1 and CDR2: SGHTA, FQGTGA. V lost 5 bases, J lost 5 bases, and 16 bases lay in between. The CDR3 is made up of 15 amino acids.

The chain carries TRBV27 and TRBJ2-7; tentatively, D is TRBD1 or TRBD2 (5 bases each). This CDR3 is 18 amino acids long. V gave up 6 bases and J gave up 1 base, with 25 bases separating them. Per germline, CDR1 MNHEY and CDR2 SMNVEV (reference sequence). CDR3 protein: CASSDNTLFRDGSYEQYF. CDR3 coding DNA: TGTGCCAGCAGCGACAACACCCTCTTCCGGGACGGGTCCTACGAGCAGTACTTC.

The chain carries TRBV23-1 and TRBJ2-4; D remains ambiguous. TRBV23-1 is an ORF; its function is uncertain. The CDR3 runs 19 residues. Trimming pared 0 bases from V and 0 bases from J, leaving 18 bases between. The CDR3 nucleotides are TGCGCCAGCAGTCAATCGACGGCTCCCATAGCCCTAGCCAAAAACATTCAGTACTTC. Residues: CASSQSTAPIALAKNIQYF.

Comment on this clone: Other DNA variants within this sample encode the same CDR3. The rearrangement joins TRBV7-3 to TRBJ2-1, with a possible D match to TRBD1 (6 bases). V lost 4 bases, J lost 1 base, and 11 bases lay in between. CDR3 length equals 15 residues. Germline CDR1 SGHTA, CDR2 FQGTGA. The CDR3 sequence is CASSSRGPSYNEQFF. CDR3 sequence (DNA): TGTGCCAGCAGCTCCAGGGGCCCTTCCTACAATGAGCAGTTCTTC.

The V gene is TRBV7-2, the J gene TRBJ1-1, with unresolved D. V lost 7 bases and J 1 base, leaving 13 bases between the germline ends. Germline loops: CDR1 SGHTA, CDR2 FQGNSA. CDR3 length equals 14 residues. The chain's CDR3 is CASTPVNQNTEAFF. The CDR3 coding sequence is TGTGCCAGCACCCCGGTCAATCAGAACACTGAAGCTTTCTTT.

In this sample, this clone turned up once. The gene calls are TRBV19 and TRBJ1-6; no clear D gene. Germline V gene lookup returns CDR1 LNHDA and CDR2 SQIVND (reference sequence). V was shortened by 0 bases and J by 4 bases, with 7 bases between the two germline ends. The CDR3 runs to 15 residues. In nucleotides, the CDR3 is TGTGCCAGTAGTATAGAGTCGGGTTATAATTCACCCCTCCACTTT. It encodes CASSIESGYNSPLHF.

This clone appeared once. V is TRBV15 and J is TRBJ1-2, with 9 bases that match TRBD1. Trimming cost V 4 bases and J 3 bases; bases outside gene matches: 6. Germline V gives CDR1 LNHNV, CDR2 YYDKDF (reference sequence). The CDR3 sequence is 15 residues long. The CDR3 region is CATSTWTGEDYGYTF. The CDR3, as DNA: TGTGCCACCAGCACTTGGACAGGGGAGGACTATGGCTACACCTTC.

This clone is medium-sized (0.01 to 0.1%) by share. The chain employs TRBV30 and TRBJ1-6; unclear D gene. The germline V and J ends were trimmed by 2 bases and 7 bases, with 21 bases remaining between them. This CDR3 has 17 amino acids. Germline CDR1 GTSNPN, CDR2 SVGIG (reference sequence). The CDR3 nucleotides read TGTGCCTGGAGTCCCCTAGAGACCCTAAGCCTCAATTCACCCCTCCACTTT. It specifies CAWSPLETLSLNSPLHF.

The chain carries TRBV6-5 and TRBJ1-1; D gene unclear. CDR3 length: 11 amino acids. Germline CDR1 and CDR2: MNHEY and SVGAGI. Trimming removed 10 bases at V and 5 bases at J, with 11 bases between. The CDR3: CAITRTTEAFF. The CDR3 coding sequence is TGTGCCATCACGCGGACTACTGAAGCTTTCTTT.

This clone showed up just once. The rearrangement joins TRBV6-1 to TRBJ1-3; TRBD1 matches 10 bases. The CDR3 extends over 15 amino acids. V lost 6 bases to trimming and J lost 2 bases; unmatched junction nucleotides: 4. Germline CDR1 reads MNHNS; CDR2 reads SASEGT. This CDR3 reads CASSLGTGAGNTIYF. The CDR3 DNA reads TGTGCCAGCAGCCTAGGGACAGGGGCTGGAAACACCATATATTTT.

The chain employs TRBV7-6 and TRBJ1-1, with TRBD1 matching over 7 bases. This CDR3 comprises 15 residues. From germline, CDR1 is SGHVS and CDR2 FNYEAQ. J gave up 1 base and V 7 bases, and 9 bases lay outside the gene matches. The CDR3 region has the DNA TGTGCCAGCACCCTAGGGGGCAGGGCGAACACTGAAGCTTTCTTT. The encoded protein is CASTLGGRANTEAFF.

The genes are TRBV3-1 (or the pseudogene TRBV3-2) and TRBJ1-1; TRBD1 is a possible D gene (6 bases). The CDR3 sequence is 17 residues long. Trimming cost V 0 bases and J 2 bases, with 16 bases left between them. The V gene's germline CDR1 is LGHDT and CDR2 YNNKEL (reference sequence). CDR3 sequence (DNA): TGTGCCAGCAGCCAAGAATTGACCGGACAGTTTAACACTGAAGCTTTCTTT. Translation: CASSQELTGQFNTEAFF.

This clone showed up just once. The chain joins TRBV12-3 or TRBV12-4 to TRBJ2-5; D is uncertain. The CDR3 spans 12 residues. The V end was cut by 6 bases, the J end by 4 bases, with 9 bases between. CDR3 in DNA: TGTGCCAGCAGCACGTACACAGAGACCCAGTACTTC. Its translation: CASSTYTETQYF.

CDR3 sequence reads: CASSYSEETQYF. CDR3 sequence (DNA): TGTGCCAGCAGTTACTCGGAAGAGACCCAGTACTTC. The chain joins TRBV6-5 to TRBJ2-5, with D unclear. V lost 0 bases to trimming and J lost 3 bases, with 2 bases between them. The CDR3 has 12 residues. CDR1 MNHEY and CDR2 SVGAGI come from the germline V gene.

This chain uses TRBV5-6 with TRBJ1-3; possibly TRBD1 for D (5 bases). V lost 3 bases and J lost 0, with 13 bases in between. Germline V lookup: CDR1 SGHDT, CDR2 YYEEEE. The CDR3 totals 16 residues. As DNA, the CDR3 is TGTGCCAGCAGCTATGCGCCAGGGATCTCTGGAAACACCATATATTTT. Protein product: CASSYAPGISGNTIYF.

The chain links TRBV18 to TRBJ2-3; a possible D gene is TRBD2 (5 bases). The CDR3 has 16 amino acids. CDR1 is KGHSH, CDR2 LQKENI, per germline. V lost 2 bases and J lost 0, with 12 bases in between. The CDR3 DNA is TGTGCCAGCTCACCAAGTAGCGTGTATAGCACAGATACGCAGTATTTT. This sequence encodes CASSPSSVYSTDTQYF.

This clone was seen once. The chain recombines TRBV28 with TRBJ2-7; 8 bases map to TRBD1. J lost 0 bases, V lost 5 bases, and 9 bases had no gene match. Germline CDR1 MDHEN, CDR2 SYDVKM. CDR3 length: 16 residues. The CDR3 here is CASSKAQGALSYEQYF. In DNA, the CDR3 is TGTGCCAGCAGTAAAGCGCAGGGGGCCCTCTCCTACGAGCAGTACTTC.

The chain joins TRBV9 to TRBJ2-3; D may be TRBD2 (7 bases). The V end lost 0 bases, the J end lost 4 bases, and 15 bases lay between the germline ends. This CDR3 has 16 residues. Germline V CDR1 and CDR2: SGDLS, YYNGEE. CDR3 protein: CASSVVGGGPSDTQYF. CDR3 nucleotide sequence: TGTGCCAGCAGCGTAGTTGGGGGGGGGCCATCAGATACGCAGTATTTT.

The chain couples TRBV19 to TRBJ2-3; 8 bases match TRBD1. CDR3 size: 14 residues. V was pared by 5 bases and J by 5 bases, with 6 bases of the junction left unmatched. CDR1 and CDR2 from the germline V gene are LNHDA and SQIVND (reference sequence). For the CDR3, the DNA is TGTGCCAGTAGTTCGGACAGGGCCGGAGATACGCAGTATTTT. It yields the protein CASSSDRAGDTQYF.

The CDR3 loop is CAISSTGPNTGELFF. The CDR3 DNA reads TGTGCCATCAGTTCCACGGGACCCAACACCGGGGAGCTGTTTTTT. J is TRBJ2-2 and V is TRBV10-3; D could derive from TRBD1 or TRBD2 (5 bases each). The CDR3 has 15 residues. Per germline, CDR1 ENHRY and CDR2 SYGVKD. V dropped 5 bases and J dropped 2 bases, with 12 bases sitting between them.